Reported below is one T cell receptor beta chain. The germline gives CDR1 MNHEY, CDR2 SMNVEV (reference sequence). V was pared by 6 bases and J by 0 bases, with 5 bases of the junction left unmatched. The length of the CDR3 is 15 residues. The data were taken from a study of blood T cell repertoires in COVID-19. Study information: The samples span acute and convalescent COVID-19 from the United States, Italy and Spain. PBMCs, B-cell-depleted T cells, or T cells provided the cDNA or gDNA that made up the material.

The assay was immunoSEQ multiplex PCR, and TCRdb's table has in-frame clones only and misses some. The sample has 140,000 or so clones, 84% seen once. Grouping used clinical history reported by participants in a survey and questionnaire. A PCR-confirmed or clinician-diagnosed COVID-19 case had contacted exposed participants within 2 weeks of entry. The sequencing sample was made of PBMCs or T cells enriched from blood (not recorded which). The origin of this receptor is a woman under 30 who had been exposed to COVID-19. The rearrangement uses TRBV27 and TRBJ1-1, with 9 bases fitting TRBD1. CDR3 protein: CASSKTGGMNTEAFF. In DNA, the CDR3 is TGTGCCAGCAGCAAGACAGGGGGGATGAACACTGAAGCTTTCTTT.